One and the same sample provided the 2 T cell receptor beta chains below, sequenced in a study of T cell changes during pregnancy in multiple sclerosis. Only in-frame clones appear in the TCRdb table, and some are missing; sequencing was by immunoSEQ multiplex PCR. The repertoire holds about 36,000 clones, around nine tenths seen once, with 0.7% to 0.95% in the top ten. This sample comprised CD4+ T cells from peripheral blood mononuclear cells, obtained after pregnancy. These receptors originate from a female donor in good health, enrolled as a control in a pregnancy study.

In DNA, the CDR3 is TGCGCCAGCAGCCTACAGACAGGGGGCCGGGCTGAAGCTTTCTTT. Residues: CASSLQTGGRAEAFF. The rearrangement joins TRBV4-1 to TRBJ1-1; 10 bases are a match to TRBD1. Looked up from germline, CDR1 is MGHRA and CDR2 is YSYEKL. With 4 bases clipped from V and 6 bases from J, the junction kept 8 bases outside the gene matches. This CDR3 region has 15 residues.

The V and J genes are TRBV19 and TRBJ2-4, with 9 bases lining up with TRBD1. The J segment lost 0 bases and the V segment lost 4 bases, leaving 7 bases of the junction unmatched. CDR1 and CDR2 from the germline V gene are LNHDA and SQIVND (reference sequence). This CDR3 has 17 amino acids. This chain's CDR3 is CASSKRQGGLAKNIQYF. DNA for the CDR3: TGTGCCAGTAGTAAACGACAGGGGGGGCTAGCCAAAAACATTCAGTACTTC.